These 28 T cell receptor beta chains were all obtained from the same sample, sequenced in a study of PD-1 blockade in mismatch repair-deficient tumors. Sequencing used immunoSEQ multiplex PCR; TCRdb keeps in-frame clones, though not all of them. This sample has 20,000 to 25,000 clones, with 84% found just once. Source: peripheral blood, taken 2 weeks after starting pembrolizumab. These receptors all stem from an adult with mismatch repair-deficient cancer.

This chain joins TRBV2 and TRBJ2-2; 7 bases match TRBD1. J gave up 2 bases and V 7 bases, and 4 bases lay outside the gene matches. Germline loops: CDR1 SNHLY, CDR2 FYNNEI. The CDR3 contains 14 residues. DNA for the CDR3: TGTGCCAGCAAAGGGACAGCAAACACCGGGGAGCTGTTTTTT. Translating gives CASKGTANTGELFF.

The V gene is TRBV10-2, the J gene TRBJ2-1; no firm D call. Looked up from germline, CDR1 is WSHSY and CDR2 is SAAADI. CDR3 length equals 12 residues. Trimming pared 5 bases from V and 7 bases from J, leaving 9 bases between. The CDR3 here is CASSPIGNEQFF. The DNA of the CDR3 is TGCGCCAGCAGTCCCATAGGAAATGAGCAGTTCTTC.

The gene calls are TRBV25-1 and TRBJ1-4; 8 nucleotides agree with TRBD1. Trimming cost V 2 bases and J 7 bases; bases outside gene matches: 6. The CDR3 runs to 15 residues. CDR1 and CDR2 (germline): MGHDK, SYGVNS. As DNA, the CDR3 is TGTGCCAGCAGTGAAGCCTCCGGACAGGGTGAAAAACTGTTTTTT. Protein: CASSEASGQGEKLFF.

The genes are TRBV6-6 and TRBJ1-3; D is unresolved. The germline gives CDR1 MNHNY, CDR2 SVGAGI (reference sequence). The ends were cut back, 1 base at V and 4 bases at J, with 5 bases in the middle. This CDR3 has 13 amino acids. CDR3: CASSYLGGNTIYF. CDR3 nucleotide sequence: TGTGCCAGCAGTTACTTAGGAGGAAACACCATATATTTT.

V and J are TRBV7-8 and TRBJ1-1, with 9 bases aligning to TRBD1. J lost 10 bases, V lost 5 bases, and 2 bases had no gene match. This CDR3 region has 11 residues. Germline V gene sequence: CDR1 SGHVS, CDR2 FQNEAQ. This chain's CDR3 is CASSMDRGAFF. In DNA form, the CDR3 reads TGTGCCAGCAGCATGGACAGGGGAGCTTTCTTT.

The chain combines TRBV11-2 with TRBJ2-2; 12 positions agree with TRBD2. Germline CDR1 is SGHAT and CDR2 is FQNNGV. Trimming cost V 5 bases and J 6 bases; bases outside gene matches: 7. This CDR3 contains 16 residues. CDR3 amino acids: CASSATSGSLAGELFF. CDR3 sequence (DNA): TGTGCCAGCAGCGCGACTAGCGGGAGTTTGGCCGGGGAGCTGTTTTTT.

V gene TRBV13 combines with J gene TRBJ2-1; weak D call: TRBD2 (6 bases). The CDR3 runs to 14 residues. Germline V gene lookup returns CDR1 PRHDT and CDR2 FYEKMQ (reference sequence). Between the trimmed V and J ends, which lost 6 bases and 4 bases, there was a span of 13 bases. This chain's CDR3 is CASRSSGLYNEQFF. The CDR3 coding sequence is TGTGCCAGCAGGAGCAGCGGGCTATACAATGAGCAGTTCTTC.

The gene calls are TRBV2 and TRBJ2-3, with D unresolved. The CDR3 is 11 amino acids. Per germline, CDR1 SNHLY and CDR2 FYNNEI. Between the trimmed V and J ends, which lost 5 bases and 0 bases, there was a span of 0 bases. DNA for the CDR3: TGTGCCAGCAGTAGCACAGATACGCAGTATTTT. Its translation: CASSSTDTQYF.

The chain joins TRBV11-1 to TRBJ2-1; the match to TRBD1 covers 9 bases. The ends lost 4 bases at V and 4 bases at J; junction bases unmatched: 5. The CDR3 runs 15 residues. Per the germline V gene, CDR1 is SGHAT and CDR2 is FQDESV (reference sequence). Here the CDR3 DNA reads TGTGCCAGCAGCTCCGGGACAGGGAATTACAATGAGCAGTTCTTC. Amino acids: CASSSGTGNYNEQFF.

This rearrangement joins TRBV28 to TRBJ1-4; D is undetermined. The CDR3 consists of 17 residues. Trimming left V 4 bases short and J 4 bases short, with 19 bases between. Germline CDR1 and CDR2: MDHEN and SYDVKM. CDR3 sequence reads: CASSYPKEGGLNEKLFF. CDR3 DNA: TGTGCCAGCAGTTACCCCAAGGAAGGAGGACTTAATGAAAAACTGTTTTTT.

The chain has TRBV5-6 and TRBJ2-2; the match to TRBD2 covers 12 bases. Germline CDR1 SGHDT, CDR2 YYEEEE. There are 17 residues in the CDR3. J gave up 5 bases and V 1 base, and 6 bases lay outside the gene matches. CDR3 nucleotide sequence: TGTGCCAGCAGCTTGCTGGGGCTAGCGGGGGGGACCGGGGAGCTGTTTTTT. This translates into CASSLLGLAGGTGELFF.

V and J are TRBV7-9 and TRBJ2-5, with TRBD1 identical over 8 bases. The trim removed 6 bases at V and 1 base at J, leaving 4 bases unmatched. Germline V CDR1 and CDR2: SEHNR, FQNEAQ (reference sequence). The CDR3 is 14 residues long. The CDR3 loop is CASRLTGGQETQYF. DNA of the CDR3: TGTGCCAGCAGACTTACAGGGGGCCAAGAGACCCAGTACTTC.

This clone has a single count. CDR3 loop: CASSPYRGQNEQYF. The DNA for the CDR3 is TGTGCCAGCAGTCCCTACAGGGGACAGAACGAGCAGTACTTC. V and J are TRBV28 and TRBJ2-7; TRBD1 aligns across 7 bases. V lost 5 bases and J lost 5; bases outside the gene matches: 9. Germline-derived CDR1 and CDR2 are MDHEN and SYDVKM. The CDR3 is made up of 14 amino acids.

The chain combines TRBV11-2 with TRBJ1-4, with D possibly matching TRBD1 (6 bases). The CDR3 has 19 amino acids. The germline V and J ends were trimmed by 2 bases and 2 bases, with 21 bases remaining between them. The germline CDR1 and CDR2 sequences are SGHAT and FQNNGV. CDR3 protein: CASSLSLRGRLSTNEKLFF. CDR3 coding DNA: TGTGCCAGCAGCTTATCGCTCCGGGGGCGGCTGTCTACTAATGAAAAACTGTTTTTT. Full variable domain (outside the CDR3, taken from reference TRBV11-2 and TRBJ1-4): EAGVAQSPRYKIIEKRQSVAFWCNPISGHATLYWYQQILGQGPKLLIQFQNNGVVDDSQLPKDRFSAERLKGVDSTLKIQPAKLEDSAVYLCASSLSLRGRLSTNEKLFFGSGTQLSVL.

Judged by abundance, this clone is medium-sized. The rearrangement links TRBV6-5 to TRBJ1-5; TRBD1 matches 7 bases. The CDR3 is 13 residues long. Germline CDR1 and CDR2: MNHEY and SVGAGI. V lost 7 bases to trimming and J lost 5 bases; unmatched junction nucleotides: 5. The chain's CDR3 is CASTKGAHQPQHF. DNA for the CDR3: TGTGCCAGCACCAAGGGGGCCCATCAGCCCCAGCATTTT.

V is TRBV25-1 and J is TRBJ1-1; 9 positions match TRBD1. V was clipped by 1 base and J by 8 bases; unmatched bases: 2. Germline CDR1 is MGHDK and CDR2 is SYGVNS. The CDR3 runs 13 residues. The CDR3 sequence: CASSELGQGEAFF. Written as DNA, the CDR3 is TGTGCCAGCAGTGAATTGGGACAGGGCGAAGCTTTCTTT.

This rearrangement joins TRBV5-1 to TRBJ2-6; D gene uncertain. The V gene's germline CDR1 is SGHRS and CDR2 YFSETQ. This CDR3 is built from 15 residues. Trimming removed 2 bases at V and 0 bases at J, with 6 bases between. This CDR3 is CASSLKVSGANVLTF. As DNA, the CDR3 is TGCGCCAGCAGCTTAAAGGTCTCTGGGGCCAACGTCCTGACTTTC.

This chain joins TRBV6-5 and TRBJ2-5; 8 positions match TRBD1. Germline V gene lookup returns CDR1 MNHEY and CDR2 SVGAGI. V dropped 2 bases and J dropped 4; count of bases not matched to a gene: 6. This CDR3 has 15 amino acids. The CDR3 loop is CASSYTTDRVETQYF. CDR3 in DNA: TGTGCCAGCAGTTACACGACGGACAGGGTAGAGACCCAGTACTTC.

V usage is TRBV7-8 and J usage is TRBJ1-5; D is uncertain. The CDR3 spans 13 residues. Germline V CDR1 and CDR2: SGHVS, FQNEAQ. Trimming shortened V by 0 bases and J by 7 bases, and 7 bases separated the two germline ends. CDR3 protein: CASSLALEQPQHF. The CDR3 DNA reads TGTGCCAGCAGCTTAGCGCTAGAGCAGCCCCAGCATTTT.

The chain combines TRBV5-1 with TRBJ1-5; D may be TRBD1 (5 bases). The CDR3 totals 15 residues. Germline V gene lookup returns CDR1 SGHRS and CDR2 YFSETQ. Trimming pared 1 base from V and 2 bases from J, leaving 10 bases between. In DNA form, the CDR3 reads TGCGCCAGCAGCTTGCTCCCAGGGCGCAATCAGCCCCAGCATTTT. This gives the protein CASSLLPGRNQPQHF.

This clone was observed a single time. The chain carries TRBV25-1 and TRBJ2-1; possible D gene TRBD2, 6 bases. V gave up 1 base and J gave up 5 bases, with 15 bases separating them. Per the germline V gene, CDR1 is MGHDK and CDR2 is SYGVNS. This CDR3 has 16 amino acids. The CDR3 loop reads CASSESPQRVDNEQFF. The DNA for the CDR3 is TGTGCCAGCAGTGAATCTCCGCAGCGGGTTGACAATGAGCAGTTCTTC.

This clone came up a few times. The chain carries TRBV7-6 and TRBJ2-7; 7 bases agree with TRBD1. The CDR3 consists of 15 residues. J lost 7 bases, V lost 1 base, and 10 bases had no gene match. The V gene's germline CDR1 is SGHVS and CDR2 FNYEAQ. The DNA for the CDR3 is TGTGCCAGCAGCTTAGGAGGGGGCAGCTCTGGGGAGCAGTACTTC. This encodes CASSLGGGSSGEQYF.

This chain joins TRBV9 and TRBJ2-1; D ambiguous. Trimming pared 2 bases from V and 8 bases from J, leaving 17 bases between. Germline-derived CDR1 and CDR2 are SGDLS and YYNGEE. CDR3 length: 15 residues. The CDR3 bases are TGTGCCAGCAGCGTGGGTGTTAGGGTTAACGATGAGCAGTTCTTC. Its protein product is CASSVGVRVNDEQFF.

The rearrangement links TRBV19 to TRBJ2-7; 11 nucleotides align to TRBD2. CDR1 is LNHDA and CDR2 is SQIVND in the germline V gene (reference sequence). This CDR3 contains 15 residues. J was trimmed by 3 bases and V by 3 bases; bases with no gene match: 4. CDR3 residues: CASSMATSGSYEQYF. In nucleotides, the CDR3 is TGTGCCAGTAGTATGGCTACTAGCGGGAGCTACGAGCAGTACTTC.

V usage is TRBV29-1 and J usage is TRBJ1-1, with no clear D. CDR1 and CDR2 from the germline V gene are SQVTM and ANQGSEA. This CDR3 is built from 12 residues. V was trimmed by 4 bases and J by 1 base, leaving 7 bases between them. For the CDR3, the DNA is TGCAGCGTTGGAGGGCAGAACACTGAAGCTTTCTTT. Its translation is CSVGGQNTEAFF.

V usage is TRBV27 and J usage is TRBJ1-5, with D maybe TRBD1 (6 bases). Deletions cut 5 bases from V and 0 bases from J, with 17 bases between. Germline V gene lookup returns CDR1 MNHEY and CDR2 SMNVEV (reference sequence). CDR3 length: 17 amino acids. CDR3 nucleotide sequence: TGTGCCAGCAGTCCGCTACACGGACAGAGTAGCAATCAGCCCCAGCATTTT. Its translation is CASSPLHGQSSNQPQHF.

The chain combines TRBV6-1 with TRBJ2-1; TRBD2 agrees at 7 bases. CDR1 and CDR2 (germline): MNHNS, SASEGT. The J segment lost 4 bases and the V segment lost 4 bases, leaving 7 bases of the junction unmatched. CDR3 length equals 15 residues. CDR3 in DNA: TGTGCCAGCAGTGGCCTAGCGGCCTTTTACAATGAGCAGTTCTTC. Translating gives CASSGLAAFYNEQFF.

This rearrangement joins TRBV7-2 to TRBJ2-7; the D gene is possibly TRBD1 (7 bases). The CDR3 runs 13 residues. The germline V gene has CDR1 SGHTA and CDR2 FQGNSA. V lost 3 bases and J lost 6, with 12 bases in between. The CDR3 DNA reads as TGTGCCAGCAGCTTCAGGGGGGTGAGCGAGCAGTACTTC. Translated: CASSFRGVSEQYF. The full variable domain, completed using reference TRBV7-2 and TRBJ2-7, is GAGVSQSPSNKVTEKGKDVELRCDPISGHTALYWYRQSLGQGLEFLIYFQGNSAPDKSGLPSDRFSAERTGGSVSTLTIQRTQQEDSAVYLCASSFRGVSEQYFGPGTRLTVT.